These 8 T cell receptor beta chains share one sample of origin, sequenced in a study of blood T cell repertoires in COVID-19. The data were produced by immunoSEQ multiplex PCR, yet TCRdb's version contains in-frame clones alone and is incomplete. The sample has about 170,000 clones; over 70% are singletons. Sequencing used peripheral blood. The receptors shown here come from a woman aged 70-85 years who had recovered from COVID-19.

J is TRBJ1-1 and V is TRBV21-1; TRBD1 was called by the table and not checked on the DNA. TRBV21-1 is tagged as a pseudogene. The CDR3 runs to 16 residues. The CDR3 reads CASSRTGSAPSPPAFF. The CDR3 DNA reads as TGTGCCAGCAGCCGGACAGGGTCGGCACCCTCCCCGCCAGCTTTCTTT.

The V and J genes are TRBV4-1 and TRBJ2-1, with TRBD2 matching 12 bases. The germline gives CDR1 MGHRA, CDR2 YSYEKL. The CDR3 has 16 amino acids. V lost 0 bases, J lost 9 bases, and 6 bases stayed unmatched. Here the CDR3 reads CASSQEPSGRVTEQFF. The CDR3, as DNA: TGCGCCAGCAGCCAAGAGCCTAGCGGGAGGGTGACTGAGCAGTTCTTC.

The CDR3 coding sequence is TGTGCCAGCAGCCAAACGGTCGGCAGGGGATGGACTGAAGCTTTCTTT. It encodes CASSQTVGRGWTEAFF. The V and J genes are TRBV4-2 and TRBJ1-1; D might be TRBD1 (6 bases). CDR1 LGHNA and CDR2 YNFKEQ come from the germline V gene. Deletions cut 2 bases from V and 5 bases from J, with 18 bases between. The CDR3 is 16 amino acids.

V and J are TRBV5-8 and TRBJ2-1, with 8 bases fitting TRBD2. The junction had 11 bases not matched to a gene; V was cut back by 0 bases and J by 15 bases. The CDR3 loop spans 14 amino acids. Per the germline V gene, CDR1 is SGHTS and CDR2 is YDEGEE. CDR3 in DNA: TGTGCCAGCAGCTTGGCGGGGCTAGCGGGTGGGCCGTTCTTC. It specifies CASSLAGLAGGPFF.

The gene calls are TRBV3-1 (or the pseudogene TRBV3-2) and TRBJ2-3; TRBD2 agrees at 10 bases. Germline assignment: CDR1 LGHDT and CDR2 YNNKEL (reference sequence). The trim removed 0 bases at V and 14 bases at J, leaving 5 bases unmatched. This CDR3 has 13 residues. Here the CDR3 DNA reads TGTGCCAGCAGCCAAGATACTAGCGGGGTTGGGTATTTT. This translates into CASSQDTSGVGYF.

The chain couples TRBV2 to TRBJ2-7; 10 nucleotides line up with TRBD2. V lost 4 bases, J lost 0 bases, and 3 bases stayed unmatched. The CDR3 extends over 15 amino acids. Germline lookup yields CDR1 SNHLY and CDR2 FYNNEI. The CDR3, as DNA: TGTGCCAGCAGTGGGGGACTAGCGTACTCCTACGAGCAGTACTTC. Its protein is CASSGGLAYSYEQYF.

The rearrangement links TRBV5-1 to TRBJ1-4, with 7 bases identical to TRBD1. Germline V lookup: CDR1 SGHRS, CDR2 YFSETQ. This CDR3 is built from 16 residues. Trimming took 0 bases from V and 3 from J; bases not matched to a gene: 5. For the CDR3, the DNA is TGCGCCAGCAGCTTGGCCGGGACAGAATCTAATGAAAAACTGTTTTTT. This gives the protein CASSLAGTESNEKLFF.

V gene TRBV6-1 combines with J gene TRBJ1-1; 9 bases match TRBD1. The CDR3 totals 17 residues. CDR1 MNHNS and CDR2 SASEGT come from the germline V gene. The J segment lost 1 base and the V segment lost 3 bases, leaving 9 bases of the junction unmatched. DNA for the CDR3: TGTGCCAGCAGTGACTGGACAGGGGCGCTTGGGAACACTGAAGCTTTCTTT. It yields the protein CASSDWTGALGNTEAFF.